This T cell receptor beta chain was captured in a study of T cell responses to AZD1222 COVID-19 vaccine. Findings and limits, study-wide: Without day 14 samples, only post-peak T cell repertoires were studied.

Profiling relied on immunoSEQ multiplex PCR, and the TCRdb table lists in-frame clones only, not all of them. The sample records 100,000 to 120,000 clones, around 90% being singletons. In the case of this clone: No antigen is known for it.

Source: peripheral blood, taken on day 0 of MenACWY control vaccination. The sequence was obtained from an adult in good health.

The CDR3 bases are TGTGCCAGCAGTCCCCATGGGAGCGGGGGGGCTGGACCAATGGAGACCCAGTACTTC. This codes for CASSPHGSGGAGPMETQYF. The chain employs TRBV6-2 or TRBV6-3 and TRBJ2-5; 10 nucleotides align to TRBD2. The trim removed 5 bases at V and 5 bases at J, leaving 20 bases unmatched. Germline CDR1 and CDR2: MNHEY and SVGEGT. The CDR3 is made up of 19 amino acids.